This entry describes one TCR beta chain. Its antigen is currently not known. There are no base qualities to consult, and no much larger clone falls within one base. The method was the immunoSEQ multiplex PCR assay. The source is immuneACCESS, and TCRdb retained only in-frame sequences with V and J called. Part of the clones is not carried over; for the studies checked, unresolved V genes explain less than half of this, and the remainder is unexplained. This sample is represented by 75,000 to 85,000 clones; around 95% of them were singletons. Of the sample, 0.36% is held by the ten largest clones. The sample is drawn from a study of technical replicates of blood from a few donors (dated by TCRdb to the late 2010s). CDR1 and CDR2, per the germline V gene (reference sequence), are LNHNV and YYDKDF. V is shortened by 2 bases, J by 6 bases, and the region joining them spans 16 bases. The CDR3 contains 15 residues, cysteine and phenylalanine counted. Just the 45-base CDR3 DNA is kept, in frame starting at base 1.

Sequencing used T cells isolated from PBMCs. This chain is built from TRBV15 and TRBJ1-1; TRBD1 is a weak D gene call, 6 bases matching. The source of this sequence is a human donor in good health. The CDR3 sequence is CATSRPGGGHAEAFF. Read as DNA, the sequence is TGTGCCACCAGCAGACCCGGGGGGGGGCACGCTGAAGCTTTCTTT.